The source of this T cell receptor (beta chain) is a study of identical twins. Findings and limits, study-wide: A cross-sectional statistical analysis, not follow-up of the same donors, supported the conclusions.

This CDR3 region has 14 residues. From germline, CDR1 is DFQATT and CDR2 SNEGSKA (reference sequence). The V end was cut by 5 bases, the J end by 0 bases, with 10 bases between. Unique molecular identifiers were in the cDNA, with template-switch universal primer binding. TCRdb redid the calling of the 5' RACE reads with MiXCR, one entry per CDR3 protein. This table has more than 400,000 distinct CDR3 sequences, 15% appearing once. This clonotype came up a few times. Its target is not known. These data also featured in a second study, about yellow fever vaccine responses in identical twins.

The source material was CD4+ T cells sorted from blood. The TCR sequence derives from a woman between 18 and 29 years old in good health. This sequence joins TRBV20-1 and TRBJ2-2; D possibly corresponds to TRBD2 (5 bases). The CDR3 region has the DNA TGCAGTGCTGGGGAGAGCCCGAACACCGGGGAGCTGTTTTTT. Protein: CSAGESPNTGELFF.